A single T cell receptor beta chain is shown here with its context. The data belong to a study of blood T cell repertoires in COVID-19. On the study more broadly: The samples span acute and convalescent COVID-19 from the United States, Italy and Spain.

Germline V gene data show CDR1 as SGHTS and CDR2 as YDEGEE. The CDR3 loop spans 14 amino acids. The ends lost 4 bases at V and 2 bases at J; junction bases unmatched: 1. The study assigned cohorts using participant-reported clinical history. Either two negative PCRs, clearance, or symptom resolution qualified Cohort 3 donors as recovered. As processed by the authors: Estimation of nucleated cell counts relied on the amplification of reference gene primers. Generated by immunoSEQ multiplex PCR, the TCRdb table keeps only in-frame clones and is missing some. Clone size and the V and J calls come from that table; the DNA yielded D and trimming. This sample yields about 370,000 clones, of which over 75% are seen a single time; over 0.95% belongs to the top ten.

The sample was PBMCs or T cells enriched from blood (not recorded which). The rearrangement joins TRBV5-8 to TRBJ2-7; the match to TRBD2 covers 12 bases. This receptor was obtained from a man younger than 35 who had recovered from COVID-19. CDR3 sequence (DNA): TGTGCCAGCAGCCGGACTAGCGGGACCTACGAGCAGTACTTC. This translates into CASSRTSGTYEQYF.